A single sample is the source of the 27 T cell receptor beta chains below, sequenced in a study of early T cells in non-severe SARS-CoV-2 infection. TCRdb re-called the 5' RACE reads through MiXCR, storing one row per CDR3 protein. This sample has some 38,000 distinct CDR3 sequences, with approximately 5.3% found just once. The sequenced sample consisted of whole blood. These TCRs come from an adult who was a healthcare worker with PCR-confirmed SARS-CoV-2 infection or an uninfected control (not recorded which).

The rearrangement links TRBV11-1 to TRBJ2-1, with D perhaps TRBD1 (6 bases). Germline V gene data show CDR1 as SGHAT and CDR2 as FQDESV (reference sequence). V lost 1 base, J lost 7 bases, and 20 bases lay in between. This CDR3 region has 17 residues. CDR3 in amino acids: CASSLGGAGEGFNEQFF. DNA of the CDR3: TGTGCCAGCAGCTTAGGGGGTGCAGGGGAAGGCTTTAATGAGCAGTTCTTC. Full variable domain (rest looked up from reference TRBV11-1 and TRBJ2-1): EAEVAQSPRYKITEKSQAVAFWCDPISGHATLYWYRQILGQGPELLVQFQDESVVDDSQLPKDRFSAERLKGVDSTLKIQPAELGDSAMYLCASSLGGAGEGFNEQFFGPGTRLTVL.

This clonotype was counted many times. This chain connects TRBV5-1 to TRBJ2-3, with 12 bases identical to TRBD1. CDR1 and CDR2 (germline): SGHRS, YFSETQ. The CDR3 loop spans 17 amino acids. V trimming: 4 bases; J trimming: 5 bases; junction bases outside the gene matches: 11. This chain's CDR3 is CASSASGTGGFGDTQYF. The DNA for the CDR3 is TGCGCCAGCAGCGCCTCCGGGACAGGGGGCTTCGGAGATACGCAGTATTTT.

This clonotype came up many times. The genes are TRBV12-3 or TRBV12-4 and TRBJ2-1; D call uncertain. V gave up 2 bases and J gave up 4 bases, with 6 bases separating them. This CDR3 has 13 residues. CDR3 DNA: TGTGCCAGCAGTTTATCTCATTACAATGAGCAGTTCTTC. Translating gives CASSLSHYNEQFF.

V is TRBV6-5 and J is TRBJ2-7; possibly TRBD2 for D (5 bases). The CDR3 contains 15 residues. Germline CDR1 reads MNHEY; CDR2 reads SVGAGI. The V end was cut by 5 bases, the J end by 0 bases, with 14 bases between. This chain's CDR3 is CASSVGLRSSYEQYF. CDR3 nucleotide sequence: TGTGCCAGCAGTGTAGGACTTAGAAGCTCCTACGAGCAGTACTTC.

The chain joins TRBV12-3 or TRBV12-4 to TRBJ1-5, with 7 bases identical to TRBD1. The V and J ends lost 5 bases and 4 bases, in that order; junction bases with no gene match: 8. CDR3 length equals 15 residues. The CDR3 DNA reads TGTGCCAGCAGTCCGTTAGACAGGGCTAATCAGCCCCAGCATTTT. Translation: CASSPLDRANQPQHF.

This clonotype appeared many times. The J gene is TRBJ1-4, the V gene TRBV2, with 8 bases that match TRBD1. Germline-derived CDR1 and CDR2 are SNHLY and FYNNEI. V dropped 7 bases and J dropped 8; count of bases not matched to a gene: 12. There are 15 residues in the CDR3. CDR3 DNA: TGTGCCAGCAATAGTCTGCGACAGGGGAAAGAAAAACTGTTTTTT. Protein product: CASNSLRQGKEKLFF.

This clonotype was seen ten or more times. The chain joins TRBV12-3 or TRBV12-4 to TRBJ2-2; 9 bases agree with TRBD2. V trimming: 6 bases; J trimming: 7 bases; junction bases outside the gene matches: 9. There are 15 residues in the CDR3. The CDR3 DNA sequence: TGTGCCAGCAGCCGTAGCGGGAGTGAGATCGGGGAGCTGTTTTTT. Its translation is CASSRSGSEIGELFF.

This clonotype was recorded at least ten times. V and J are TRBV11-2 and TRBJ2-4; D possibly corresponds to TRBD2 (6 bases). The CDR3 sequence is 13 residues long. From germline, CDR1 is SGHAT and CDR2 FQNNGV. Trimming took off 7 bases at V and 8 bases at J, with 15 bases between the two ends. DNA of the CDR3: TGTGCCAGCACAAAGGGAGGCGAGGACATTCAGTACTTC. Translation gives CASTKGGEDIQYF.

In its sample, this clonotype was seen many times. The junction departs from the called germline gene at one end, perhaps through a read error. The rearrangement links TRBV30 to TRBJ1-6; unclear D gene. The germline V gene encodes CDR1 GTSNPN and CDR2 SVGIG (reference sequence). The CDR3 has 16 amino acids. The CDR3 sequence is CAWKATVSSYNSPLHF. The DNA of the CDR3 is TGTGCCTGGAAGGCGACCGTAAGCTCCTATAATTCACCCCTCCATTTT.

This clonotype was found many times. This chain uses TRBV12-3 or TRBV12-4 with TRBJ2-3, with D perhaps TRBD2 (5 bases). Trimming cost V 6 bases and J 6 bases, with 13 bases left between them. CDR3 size: 13 residues. DNA of the CDR3: TGTGCCAGCAGGCCCTCTGGACTGGATACGCAGTATTTT. This gives the protein CASRPSGLDTQYF.

The table lists this clonotype with a few counts. This chain links TRBV5-6 with TRBJ2-1; 13 bases line up with TRBD2. The CDR3 totals 17 residues. Trimming removed 2 bases from V and 8 bases from J; junction bases left unmatched: 10. Per germline, CDR1 SGHDT and CDR2 YYEEEE. The CDR3 here is CASSFPMTSGRYYEQFF. Written as DNA, the CDR3 is TGTGCCAGCAGCTTCCCAATGACTAGCGGGAGGTATTATGAGCAGTTCTTC.

The chain carries TRBV10-2 and TRBJ2-3; D possibly matches TRBD1 or TRBD2 (6 bases each). The CDR3 has 16 residues. With 1 base removed from V and 1 base from J, the gap between germline ends came to 12 bases. Germline V CDR1 and CDR2: WSHSY, SAAADI. CDR3 nucleotides: TGCGCCAGCAGTGAGTTGGAGGGGGTCGGCACAGATACGCAGTATTTT. Amino acids: CASSELEGVGTDTQYF.

This clonotype was seen repeatedly, ten times or more. V gene TRBV20-1 combines with J gene TRBJ2-7; weak D call: TRBD2 (6 bases). CDR1 and CDR2 from the germline V gene are DFQATT and SNEGSKA (reference sequence). Trimming removed 3 bases from V and 4 bases from J, with 13 bases in between. The CDR3 sequence is 13 residues long. CDR3 DNA: TGCAGTGCTAGGGAGGCGGGGCTATACGAGCAGTACTTC. Protein: CSAREAGLYEQYF.

In this sample, this clonotype turned up many times. The chain uses TRBV18 and TRBJ2-7; D not resolved. Germline lookup yields CDR1 KGHSH and CDR2 LQKENI. V lost 2 bases and J lost 0, with 11 bases in between. The CDR3 runs to 15 residues. The CDR3 DNA follows: TGTGCCAGCTCACCAGGTTACGGTAGCTCCTACGAGCAGTACTTC. This codes for CASSPGYGSSYEQYF.

This clonotype was detected many times. The rearrangement links TRBV6-5 to TRBJ2-1; 7 bases are shared with TRBD2. The CDR3 loop spans 16 amino acids. Looked up from germline, CDR1 is MNHEY and CDR2 is SVGAGI. The V gene end was trimmed by 6 bases and the J gene end by 7 bases; junction bases not matched to a gene: 15. The CDR3 protein is CASRSISGGSGNEQFF. The CDR3 DNA is TGTGCCAGCAGGTCAATTTCAGGCGGGAGTGGGAATGAGCAGTTCTTC.

This clonotype was seen more than once but under ten times. This clone may be a read error of a much larger clone one base away. The rearrangement links TRBV20-1 to TRBJ2-2, with unresolved D. The CDR3 runs to 12 residues. The germline V gene encodes CDR1 DFQATT and CDR2 SNEGSKA (reference sequence). V lost 0 bases to trimming and J lost 1 base, with 0 bases between them. The CDR3 bases are TGCAGTGCTAGAGAGAACACCGGGGAGCTGTTTTTT. Its protein is CSARENTGELFF.

This clonotype was seen repeatedly, ten times or more. At one end the junction does not follow the germline gene, possibly because of a read error. The V and J genes are TRBV7-9 and TRBJ2-5; 13 bases are a match to TRBD2. The CDR3 length is 15 residues. CDR1 is SEHNR, CDR2 FQNEAQ, per germline (reference sequence). The CDR3 nucleotides are TGCTCTTCACAGGGACTAGCGGGAATCCAAGAGACCCAGTACTTC. Amino acids: CSSQGLAGIQETQYF.

This clonotype was counted many times. The chain employs TRBV5-1 and TRBJ2-7; D is perhaps TRBD2 (6 bases). Germline loops: CDR1 SGHRS, CDR2 YFSETQ. The CDR3 covers 14 residues. V lost 1 base to trimming and J lost 2 bases, with 10 bases between them. CDR3 sequence (DNA): TGCGCCAGCAGCTTGATAGCGGCCACCTACGAGCAGTACTTC. It specifies CASSLIAATYEQYF.

This clonotype was counted at least ten times. The chain is built from TRBV7-2 and TRBJ2-3; the D is unclear. With 7 bases removed from V and 2 bases from J, the gap between germline ends came to 10 bases. CDR3 size: 13 residues. Germline CDR1 is SGHTA and CDR2 is FQGNSA. CDR3 in amino acids: CASTSQVTDTQYF. Here the CDR3 DNA reads TGTGCCAGCACCTCTCAAGTCACAGATACGCAGTATTTT.

This clonotype turned up a few times. The CDR3 reads CASSPLRVPTAKLSYGYTF. In DNA form, the CDR3 reads TGTGCCAGCAGCCCCCTGCGGGTACCGACAGCTAAATTATCCTATGGCTACACCTTC. The V and J genes are TRBV7-8 and TRBJ1-2; D may be TRBD1 (5 bases). Looked up from germline, CDR1 is SGHVS and CDR2 is FQNEAQ. The CDR3 runs 19 residues. Trimming shortened V by 5 bases and J by 4 bases, and 29 bases separated the two germline ends.

Many counts were recorded for this clonotype. The rearrangement links TRBV4-2 to TRBJ2-3; 12 positions match TRBD2. Unmatched junction bases numbered 1, after V lost 6 bases and J lost 0 bases. The germline V gene encodes CDR1 LGHNA and CDR2 YNFKEQ. The CDR3 consists of 15 residues. CDR3: CASSGTSGSTDTQYF. CDR3 DNA: TGTGCCAGCAGTGGGACTAGCGGGAGCACAGATACGCAGTATTTT.

This clonotype appeared many times. The chain recombines TRBV28 with TRBJ2-7; 13 bases are shared with TRBD2. This CDR3 spans 17 amino acids. V dropped 6 bases and J dropped 4; count of bases not matched to a gene: 12. CDR1 is MDHEN, CDR2 SYDVKM, per germline. The CDR3 bases are TGTGCCAGCAGCAGGACTAGCGGGAGAGTTGCAATATACGAGCAGTACTTC. Translated: CASSRTSGRVAIYEQYF.

This clonotype was detected many times. This may be a read error: a much more frequent sequence differs by one nucleotide. In DNA form, the CDR3 reads TGTGCCAGCAGCTCTCTAGCGGGGGGGTCCCGTTTCGGGGAGCTGTTTTTT. Translated: CASSSLAGGSRFGELFF. The V and J genes are TRBV7-3 and TRBJ2-2, with 12 bases fitting TRBD2. CDR3 length: 17 amino acids. Germline CDR1 is SGHTA and CDR2 is FQGTGA. V lost 4 bases to trimming and J lost 7 bases; unmatched junction nucleotides: 10.

This clonotype was picked up many times. The chain is built from TRBV7-2 and TRBJ2-7; 16 nucleotides agree with TRBD2. The CDR3 consists of 17 residues. V was pared by 5 bases and J by 2 bases, with 6 bases of the junction left unmatched. Germline CDR1 and CDR2: SGHTA and FQGNSA. The CDR3 DNA reads as TGTGCCAGCAGCCTAACCGGGACTAGCGGGGGGGCCTACGAGCAGTACTTC. Protein product: CASSLTGTSGGAYEQYF.

This clonotype was seen at least ten times. V gene TRBV5-1 combines with J gene TRBJ2-6, with a possible D match to TRBD1 (6 bases). There are 18 residues in the CDR3. Germline V CDR1 and CDR2: SGHRS, YFSETQ. V was shortened by 3 bases and J by 0 bases, with 16 bases between the two germline ends. DNA of the CDR3: TGCGCCAGCAGCTGGATGGATACAGGGTCCTCTGGGGCCAACGTCCTGACTTTC. Amino acid sequence: CASSWMDTGSSGANVLTF. Filled out from reference TRBV5-1 and TRBJ2-6, the complete variable domain reads KAGVTQTPRYLIKTRGQQVTLSCSPISGHRSVSWYQQTPGQGLQFLFEYFSETQRNKGNFPGRFSGRQFSNSRSEMNVSTLELGDSALYLCASSWMDTGSSGANVLTFGAGSRLTVL.

There are many counts of this clonotype. The V gene is TRBV6-2 or TRBV6-3, the J gene TRBJ1-1, with a weak D call TRBD1 (6 bases). Trimming cost V 0 bases and J 4 bases, with 12 bases left between them. Per germline, CDR1 MNHEY and CDR2 SVGEGT. The CDR3 extends over 15 amino acids. CDR3 protein: CASSYSKGGGTEAFF. CDR3 sequence (DNA): TGTGCCAGCAGTTACTCGAAGGGGGGAGGCACTGAAGCTTTCTTT.

In its sample, this clonotype was seen a few times. The chain combines TRBV19 with TRBJ2-1; 7 bases agree with TRBD2. V shed 3 bases and J 1 base; nucleotides not matched to a gene: 6. The germline CDR1 and CDR2 sequences are LNHDA and SQIVND (reference sequence). The CDR3 consists of 16 residues. The DNA of the CDR3 is TGTGCCAGTAGTATTGGGTTTAGCGGGTCCTACAATGAGCAGTTCTTC. Encoded protein: CASSIGFSGSYNEQFF. The full variable domain, in which reference TRBV19 and TRBJ2-1 provide the parts outside the CDR3, is DGGITQSPKYLFRKEGQNVTLSCEQNLNHDAMYWYRQDPGQGLRLIYYSQIVNDFQKGDIAEGYSVSREKKESFPLTVTSAQKNPTAFYLCASSIGFSGSYNEQFFGPGTRLTVL.